This TCR beta chain originates from a study of blood T cell repertoires in COVID-19. Original analysis: Estimated nucleated cell counts came from reference gene primer amplification. Sequenced by immunoSEQ multiplex PCR; TCRdb stores in-frame clones only, minus some. V, J and clone size were drawn from that table, and D and trimming were deduced from the DNA. The repertoire holds about 83,000 clones, with 90% as singletons. The length of the CDR3 is 15 residues. V was pared by 5 bases and J by 1 base, with 4 bases of the junction left unmatched. The germline CDR1 and CDR2 sequences are SGHVS and FQNEAQ.

This clonotype was obtained from a woman older than 75 with active or convalescent COVID-19. The chain is built from TRBV7-8 and TRBJ2-5; TRBD2 aligns across 10 bases. Sequenced material: peripheral blood. The CDR3 spells CASSRGLASQETQYF. CDR3 sequence (DNA): TGTGCCAGCAGCCGGGGACTAGCGAGCCAAGAGACCCAGTACTTC.